The 9 T cell receptor beta chains presented below share a single source sample, sequenced in a study of blood T cell repertoires in COVID-19. Data came from immunoSEQ multiplex PCR; TCRdb stores just in-frame clones and leaves some out. The data show more than 250,000 clones, over 75% seen once. Specimen: peripheral blood. The receptor set was obtained from a man aged 50 or older with active or convalescent COVID-19.

The CDR3 DNA follows: TGTGCCTGGAGTCCGAGCGGGATGACGAAATTCTTC. It translates to CAWSPSGMTKFF. The chain joins TRBV30 to TRBJ2-1, with 7 bases identical to TRBD2. The CDR3 covers 12 residues. Trimming took 2 bases from V and 16 from J; bases not matched to a gene: 11. Germline V gene lookup returns CDR1 GTSNPN and CDR2 SVGIG (reference sequence). Full variable domain (rest looked up from reference TRBV30 and TRBJ2-1): SQTIHQWPATLVQPVGSPLSLECTVEGTSNPNLYWYRQAAGRGLQLLFYSVGIGQISSEVPQNLSASRPQDRQFILSSKKLLLSDSGFYLCAWSPSGMTKFFGPGTRLTVL.

As concerns this clone: The junction departs from the called germline gene at one end, perhaps through a read error. In nucleotides, the CDR3 is TGTGCCAGCTCGCCGGGACTTAACAATGGCTACACCTTC. This encodes CASSPGLNNGYTF. The genes are TRBV9 and TRBJ1-2; perhaps TRBD1 as D (5 bases). The CDR3 is made up of 13 amino acids. The V gene's germline CDR1 is SGDLS and CDR2 YYNGEE.

As to this clone: In the same sample, other DNA sequences code for this CDR3. The J gene is TRBJ2-7, the V gene TRBV10-3, with TRBD1 matching over 9 bases. J lost 4 bases, V lost 4 bases, and 5 bases had no gene match. Per germline, CDR1 ENHRY and CDR2 SYGVKD. CDR3 length: 14 amino acids. The DNA for the CDR3 is TGTGCCATCAGTGGGGGACAGGGCGCGTACGAGCAGTACTTC. This gives the protein CAISGGQGAYEQYF.

Regarding this clone: This same CDR3 is encoded by further DNA sequences in the sample. The rearrangement links TRBV7-2 to TRBJ1-5; D uncertain. CDR1 is SGHTA, CDR2 FQGNSA, per germline. CDR3 length: 13 amino acids. V was cut by 0 bases and J by 7 bases, with 7 bases left in between. In DNA form, the CDR3 reads TGTGCCAGCAGCTTAGCGGGGAGGCAGCCCCAGCATTTT. It is translated as CASSLAGRQPQHF.

This clone was seen only a few times. The chain joins TRBV4-2 to TRBJ2-7; 11 positions agree with TRBD2. V was clipped by 1 base and J by 7 bases; unmatched bases: 9. CDR1 and CDR2 from the germline V gene are LGHNA and YNFKEQ. The CDR3 totals 16 residues. The CDR3 reads CASSQVVGTSGLEQYF. The CDR3 DNA is TGTGCCAGCAGCCAAGTAGTAGGGACTAGCGGCCTTGAGCAGTACTTC.

This chain links TRBV28 with TRBJ1-1, with a possible D match to TRBD1 (6 bases). The length of the CDR3 is 12 residues. Germline V CDR1 and CDR2: MDHEN, SYDVKM. The V end was cut by 7 bases, the J end by 4 bases, with 10 bases between. CDR3 bases: TGTGCCAGCACCACAGGGAGCACTGAAGCTTTCTTT. This encodes CASTTGSTEAFF.

The chain uses TRBV27 and TRBJ1-2; 9 positions match TRBD1. Germline V gene sequence: CDR1 MNHEY, CDR2 SMNVEV (reference sequence). The CDR3 covers 17 residues. The V gene end was trimmed by 6 bases and the J gene end by 1 base; junction bases not matched to a gene: 12. Here the CDR3 DNA reads TGTGCCAGCAGCCGAACCGGTATGGACAGGGGTAACTATGGCTACACCTTC. This gives the protein CASSRTGMDRGNYGYTF.

The chain recombines TRBV5-1 with TRBJ1-3; D is uncertain. The CDR3 has 11 amino acids. CDR1 and CDR2 (germline): SGHRS, YFSETQ. Between the trimmed V and J ends, which lost 4 bases and 5 bases, there was a span of 4 bases. The CDR3 spells CASSDRNTIYF. CDR3 DNA: TGCGCCAGCAGCGACAGAAACACCATATATTTT.

The chain has TRBV5-1 and TRBJ2-7, with 11 bases matching TRBD2. V lost 1 base and J lost 0; bases outside the gene matches: 3. Germline V CDR1 and CDR2: SGHRS, YFSETQ. This CDR3 region has 16 residues. CDR3 in DNA: TGCGCCAGCAGCTTGCCTAGCGGGGGGCGCTCCTACGAGCAGTACTTC. Amino acids: CASSLPSGGRSYEQYF.